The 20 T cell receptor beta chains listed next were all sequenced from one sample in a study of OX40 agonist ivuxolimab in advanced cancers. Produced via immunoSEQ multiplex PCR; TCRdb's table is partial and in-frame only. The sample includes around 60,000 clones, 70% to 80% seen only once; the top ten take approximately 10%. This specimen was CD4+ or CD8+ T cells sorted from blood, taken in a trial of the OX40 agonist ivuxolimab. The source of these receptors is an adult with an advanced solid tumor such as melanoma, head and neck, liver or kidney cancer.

The CDR3 DNA reads as TGTGCCAGCAGTTTATCAACGGGCCTAGCGGGAGTACGTGAGCAGTTCTTC. Residues: CASSLSTGLAGVREQFF. The genes are TRBV27 and TRBJ2-1, with 10 nucleotides matching TRBD2. Unmatched junction bases numbered 11, after V lost 0 bases and J lost 9 bases. From germline, CDR1 is MNHEY and CDR2 SMNVEV (reference sequence). This CDR3 is 17 amino acids long.

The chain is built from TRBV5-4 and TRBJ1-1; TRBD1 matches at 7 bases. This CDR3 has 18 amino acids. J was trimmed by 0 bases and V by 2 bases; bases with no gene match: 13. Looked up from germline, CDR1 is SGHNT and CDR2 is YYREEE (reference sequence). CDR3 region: CASSLGVVDRALNTEAFF. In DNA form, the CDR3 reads TGTGCCAGCAGCTTAGGTGTGGTTGACAGGGCCTTGAACACTGAAGCTTTCTTT.

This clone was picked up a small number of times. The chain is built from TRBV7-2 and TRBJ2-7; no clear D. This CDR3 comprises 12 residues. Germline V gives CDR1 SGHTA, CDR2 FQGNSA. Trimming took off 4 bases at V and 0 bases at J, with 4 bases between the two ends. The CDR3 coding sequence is TGTGCCAGCAGCTACATCTCCTACGAGCAGTACTTC. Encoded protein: CASSYISYEQYF.

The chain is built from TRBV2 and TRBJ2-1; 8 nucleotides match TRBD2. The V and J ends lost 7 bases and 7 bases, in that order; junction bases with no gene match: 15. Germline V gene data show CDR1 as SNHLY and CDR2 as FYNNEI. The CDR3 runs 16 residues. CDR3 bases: TGTGCCAGCAAGAACCTCCTAGAGCGGGAGTTTAATGAGCAGTTCTTC. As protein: CASKNLLEREFNEQFF.

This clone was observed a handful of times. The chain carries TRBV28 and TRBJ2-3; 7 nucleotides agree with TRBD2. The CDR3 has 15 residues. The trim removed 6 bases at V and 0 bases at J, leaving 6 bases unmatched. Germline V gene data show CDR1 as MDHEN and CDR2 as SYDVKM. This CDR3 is CASRGGTISTDTQYF. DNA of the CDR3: TGTGCCAGCAGAGGAGGGACTATTAGCACAGATACGCAGTATTTT.

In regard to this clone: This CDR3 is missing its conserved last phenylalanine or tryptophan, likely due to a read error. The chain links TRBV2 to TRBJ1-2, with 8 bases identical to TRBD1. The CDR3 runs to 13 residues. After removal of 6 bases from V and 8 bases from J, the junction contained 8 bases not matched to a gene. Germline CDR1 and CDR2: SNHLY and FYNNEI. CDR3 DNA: TGTGCCAGCAGACAGGGGGTTTCTGGGGGCTACACCCTC. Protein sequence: CASRQGVSGGYTL.

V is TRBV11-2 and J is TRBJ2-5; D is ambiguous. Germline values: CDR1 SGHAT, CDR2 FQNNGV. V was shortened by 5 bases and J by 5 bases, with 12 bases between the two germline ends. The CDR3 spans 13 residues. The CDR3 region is CASSPTPRETQYF. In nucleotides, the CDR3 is TGTGCCAGCAGCCCAACCCCCAGGGAGACCCAGTACTTC.

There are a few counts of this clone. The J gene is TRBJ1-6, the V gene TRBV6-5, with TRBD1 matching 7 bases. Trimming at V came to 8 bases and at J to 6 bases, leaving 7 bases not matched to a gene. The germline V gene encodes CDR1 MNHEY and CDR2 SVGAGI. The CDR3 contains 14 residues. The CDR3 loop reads CASGTGVLNSPLHF. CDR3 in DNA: TGTGCCAGCGGTACAGGGGTTCTTAATTCACCCCTCCACTTT.

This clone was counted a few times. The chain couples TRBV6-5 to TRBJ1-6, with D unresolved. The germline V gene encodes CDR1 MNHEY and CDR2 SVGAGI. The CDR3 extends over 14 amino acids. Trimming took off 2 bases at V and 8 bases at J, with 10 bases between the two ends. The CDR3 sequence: CASSYGGGYSPLHF. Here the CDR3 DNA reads TGTGCCAGCAGTTACGGCGGTGGGTATTCACCCCTCCACTTT.

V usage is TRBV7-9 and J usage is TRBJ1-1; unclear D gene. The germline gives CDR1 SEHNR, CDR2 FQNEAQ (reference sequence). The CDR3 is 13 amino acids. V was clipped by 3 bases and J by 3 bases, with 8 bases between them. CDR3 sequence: CASSLALDTEAFF. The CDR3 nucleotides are TGTGCCAGCAGCTTGGCTTTGGACACTGAAGCTTTCTTT. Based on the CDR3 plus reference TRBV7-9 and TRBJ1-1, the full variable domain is DTGVSQNPRHKITKRGQNVTFRCDPISEHNRLYWYRQTLGQGPEFLTYFQNEAQLEKSRLLSDRFSAERPKGSFSTLEIQRTEQGDSAMYLCASSLALDTEAFFGQGTRLTVV.

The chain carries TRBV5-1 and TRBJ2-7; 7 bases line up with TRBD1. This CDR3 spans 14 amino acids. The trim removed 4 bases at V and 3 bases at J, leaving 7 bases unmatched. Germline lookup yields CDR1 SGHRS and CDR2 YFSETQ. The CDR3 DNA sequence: TGCGCCAGCAGCAGTCGGACAGGCAACTACGAGCAGTACTTC. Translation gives CASSSRTGNYEQYF.

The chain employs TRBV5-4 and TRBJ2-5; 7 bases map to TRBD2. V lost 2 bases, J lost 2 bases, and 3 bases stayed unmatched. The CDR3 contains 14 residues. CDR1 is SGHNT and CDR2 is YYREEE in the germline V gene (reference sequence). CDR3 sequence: CASSLSGAQETQYF. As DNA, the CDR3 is TGTGCCAGCAGCTTAAGCGGGGCGCAAGAGACCCAGTACTTC. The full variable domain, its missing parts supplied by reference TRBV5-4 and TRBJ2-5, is ETGVTQSPTHLIKTRGQQVTLRCSSQSGHNTVSWYQQALGQGPQFIFQYYREEENGRGNFPPRFSGLQFPNYSSELNVNALELDDSALYLCASSLSGAQETQYFGPGTRLLVL.

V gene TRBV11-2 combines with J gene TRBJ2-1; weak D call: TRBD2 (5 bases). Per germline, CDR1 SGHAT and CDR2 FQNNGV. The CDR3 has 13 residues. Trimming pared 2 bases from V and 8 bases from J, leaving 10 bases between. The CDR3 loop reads CASSLLAIDEQFF. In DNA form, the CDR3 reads TGTGCCAGCAGCTTACTAGCTATCGATGAGCAGTTCTTC.

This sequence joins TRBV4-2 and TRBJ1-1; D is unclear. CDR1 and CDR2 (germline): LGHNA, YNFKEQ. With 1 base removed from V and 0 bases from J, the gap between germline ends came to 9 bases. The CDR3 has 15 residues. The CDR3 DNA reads TGTGCCAGCAGCCAAGCCACCTTATTGAACACTGAAGCTTTCTTT. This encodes CASSQATLLNTEAFF.

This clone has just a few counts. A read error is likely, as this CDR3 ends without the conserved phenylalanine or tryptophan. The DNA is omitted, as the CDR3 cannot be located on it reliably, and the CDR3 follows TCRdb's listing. The CDR3 is CASSIPLSP. The chain has TRBV19 and TRBJ1-3. The CDR3 has 9 amino acids, counting both end residues. From germline, CDR1 is LNHDA and CDR2 SQIVND (reference sequence).

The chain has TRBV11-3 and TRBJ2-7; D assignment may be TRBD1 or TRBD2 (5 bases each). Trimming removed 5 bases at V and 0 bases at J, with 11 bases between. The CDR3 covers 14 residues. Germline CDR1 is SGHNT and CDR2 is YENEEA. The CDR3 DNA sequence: TGTGCCAGCAGCCCTCGGGACGGCTCCTACGAGCAGTACTTC. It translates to CASSPRDGSYEQYF.

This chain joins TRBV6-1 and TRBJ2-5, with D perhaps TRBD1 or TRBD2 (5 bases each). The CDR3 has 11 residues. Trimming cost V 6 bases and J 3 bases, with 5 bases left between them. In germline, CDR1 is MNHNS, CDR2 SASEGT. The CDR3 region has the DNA TGTGCCAGCAGGGGGGAAGAGACCCAGTACTTC. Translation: CASRGEETQYF.

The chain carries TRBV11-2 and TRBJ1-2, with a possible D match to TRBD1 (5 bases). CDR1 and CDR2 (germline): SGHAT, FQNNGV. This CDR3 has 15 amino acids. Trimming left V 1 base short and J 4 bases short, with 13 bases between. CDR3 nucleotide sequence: TGTGCCAGCAGCTTAGGTTACGGGACGGCCTATGGCTACACCTTC. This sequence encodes CASSLGYGTAYGYTF. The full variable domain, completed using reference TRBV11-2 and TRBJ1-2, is EAGVAQSPRYKIIEKRQSVAFWCNPISGHATLYWYQQILGQGPKLLIQFQNNGVVDDSQLPKDRFSAERLKGVDSTLKIQPAKLEDSAVYLCASSLGYGTAYGYTFGSGTRLTVV.

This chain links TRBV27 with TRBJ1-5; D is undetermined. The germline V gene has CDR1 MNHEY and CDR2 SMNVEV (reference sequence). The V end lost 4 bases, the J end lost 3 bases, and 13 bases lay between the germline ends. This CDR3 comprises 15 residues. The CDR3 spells CASSYSPSINQPQHF. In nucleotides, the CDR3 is TGTGCCAGCAGTTACAGCCCATCAATCAATCAGCCCCAGCATTTT.

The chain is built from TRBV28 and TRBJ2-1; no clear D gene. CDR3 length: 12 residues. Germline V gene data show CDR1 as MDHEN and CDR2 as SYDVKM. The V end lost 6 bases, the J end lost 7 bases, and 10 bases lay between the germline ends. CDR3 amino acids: CASSPQRNEQFF. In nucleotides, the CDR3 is TGTGCCAGCAGCCCCCAGAGGAATGAGCAGTTCTTC.